Sequencing of this T cell receptor beta chain was carried out in a study of CD8+CD57+ T cells in acquired aplastic anemia (dated by TCRdb to 2017 to 2018). For context, the study as a whole: DNA extracted from sorted CD4+ and CD8+ cells had a mean of around 3 ug, with a range of roughly 0.18 to 27.4 ug. For healthy donor samples, the average read count was around 10 million for CD4+ cells and roughly 12 million for CD8+ cells.

TCR repertoires of sorted CD4+ and CD8+ blood T cells from severe aplastic anemia patients and healthy subjects were deep-sequenced in the study. Ficoll-Paque density gradient centrifugation was used to isolate peripheral blood mononuclear cells. Before DNA extraction, CD4+ and CD8+ T cells were sorted by FACS or by magnetic beads. TCR beta VDJ combination and CDR3 sequence profiling used genomic DNA as the template. An Illumina HiSeq 2000 was used for TCR repertoire sequencing. The published analysis was carried out like this. TRBV/TRBJ rearrangement plots, CDR3 size and DJ length profiles, and Simpson's diversity index were used to evaluate the repertoires. The immunodominant clone was defined as the most abundant DNA sequence in deep sequencing data. CDR3 amino acid sequences were screened for sharing across subjects and were compared with published repertoires and the VDJdb database. Using fastp at Q25 and MiXCR, TCRdb reprocessed the public reads and kept productive beta chains. Identical CDR3 protein sequences are pooled into one entry, listed with their most common genes and DNA. These V and J calls are TCRdb output, not the study's own analysis. A total of around 170,000 distinct CDR3 sequences appear in this sample, 55% to 80% of them only once. 45% of the sample is taken by the ten largest.

The study at large found these results: No significant difference in CD8+ Simpson's diversity was found between patients and healthy controls (P=0.060). Roughly 29 CD8+ CDR3 sequences were shared between patients and controls but appeared highly expressed in patients and within their immunodominant clones.

Worth noting for this clonotype: Its antigen remains undetermined. No much larger clone exists at a distance of one base, and base qualities are not known.

The sequencing sample was made of sorted CD4+, CD8+, or CD8+CD57+ T cells (not recorded which) from PBMCs. The TCR sequence derives from a human donor in good health.

The DNA reads TGTGCCAGCAGCTTGAACAGATACAATGAGCAGTTCTTC. The resulting protein is CASSLNRYNEQFF. This sequence uses TRBV7-3 and TRBJ2-1, with an unclear D gene assignment. In the germline V gene, CDR1 corresponds to SGHTA and CDR2 to FQGTGA. The trim is 3 bases for V and 4 bases for J, with a gap of 7 bases between the germline ends. Spanning cysteine to phenylalanine, the CDR3 consists of 13 amino acids. Only the CDR3 portion is preserved as DNA: 39 bases, with reading frame beginning at the first base.